The next 17 T cell receptor beta chains were all read from a single sample in a study of T-cell memory formation after mild COVID-19. TCRdb recomputed calls from the 5' RACE reads with MiXCR, one row per CDR3 protein. This sample has under 450,000 distinct CDR3 sequences, with around 22% found just once. Sequencing used PBMCs or a T cell subset sorted from them (not recorded which). The receptors here all came from an adult woman who had mild COVID-19 (a few samples of this study predate the infection). Cell type and time point are not known.

The CDR3 DNA is TGTGCCAGTTCCGTCAGGGACATGAAGGACGAGCAGTACTTC. Its translation is CASSVRDMKDEQYF. The genes are TRBV19 and TRBJ2-7, with D perhaps TRBD1 (6 bases). Trimming pared 8 bases from V and 5 bases from J, leaving 19 bases between. The CDR3 loop spans 14 amino acids. The germline gives CDR1 LNHDA, CDR2 SQIVND (reference sequence).

The V call is TRBV20-1, the J call TRBJ1-3, with D maybe TRBD1 (5 bases). The CDR3 sequence is 14 residues long. Germline V lookup: CDR1 DFQATT, CDR2 SNEGSKA (reference sequence). Trimming took off 5 bases at V and 0 bases at J, with 11 bases between the two ends. CDR3 nucleotides: TGCAGTGCTCCAGACAGAGCCTCTGGAAACACCATATATTTT. It codes for CSAPDRASGNTIYF.

The V and J genes are TRBV28 and TRBJ2-7, with 9 bases fitting TRBD1. The CDR3 totals 16 residues. V lost 5 bases to trimming and J lost 6 bases; unmatched junction nucleotides: 14. CDR1 and CDR2 (germline): MDHEN, SYDVKM. In DNA form, the CDR3 reads TGTGCCAGCAGTCCCCCAGCCGGGACAGGGAAAGGCGAGCAGTACTTC. Translation gives CASSPPAGTGKGEQYF.

V and J are TRBV29-1 and TRBJ2-2, with TRBD2 as a possible D gene (6 bases). With 7 bases removed from V and 5 bases from J, the gap between germline ends came to 14 bases. This CDR3 is 13 amino acids long. Germline CDR1 and CDR2: SQVTM and ANQGSEA. The CDR3 DNA reads as TGCAGCGGCGGGGACTGGGGAACCGGGGAGCTGTTTTTT. Translating it yields CSGGDWGTGELFF.

This sequence joins TRBV19 and TRBJ1-2; 8 positions match TRBD1. Germline trimming cut 7 bases from V and 5 bases from J; bases unmatched to any gene: 12. The CDR3 runs 15 residues. Germline V gives CDR1 LNHDA, CDR2 SQIVND (reference sequence). CDR3 loop: CASTNERQGLYGYTF. Written as DNA, the CDR3 is TGTGCCAGTACCAACGAGCGACAGGGGCTTTATGGCTACACCTTC.

The V and J genes are TRBV5-1 and TRBJ2-3; D remains ambiguous. Germline V gives CDR1 SGHRS, CDR2 YFSETQ. V dropped 4 bases and J dropped 3 bases, with 15 bases sitting between them. This CDR3 comprises 15 residues. The CDR3 reads CASSPTEPRTDTQYF. The CDR3 bases are TGCGCCAGCAGCCCGACCGAGCCCCGAACAGATACGCAGTATTTT.

The rearrangement joins TRBV5-5 to TRBJ2-3; TRBD2 matches 7 bases. Trimming took 4 bases from V and 2 from J; bases not matched to a gene: 4. The CDR3 is made up of 14 amino acids. Germline CDR1 and CDR2: SGHKS and YYEKEE (reference sequence). CDR3 sequence: CASSKGTTTDTQYF. DNA of the CDR3: TGTGCCAGCAGCAAGGGGACTACCACAGATACGCAGTATTTT.

This sequence joins TRBV12-3 or TRBV12-4 and TRBJ2-1; 10 nucleotides match TRBD2. This CDR3 contains 15 residues. The V gene end was trimmed by 5 bases and the J gene end by 6 bases; junction bases not matched to a gene: 7. CDR3 DNA sequence: TGTGCCAGCAGTACCTTAGCGGGAGGTCTCAATGAGCAGTTCTTC. It specifies CASSTLAGGLNEQFF.

Only a few counts were recorded for this clonotype. This chain links TRBV7-2 with TRBJ2-3; D is perhaps TRBD2 (7 bases). Germline V lookup: CDR1 SGHTA, CDR2 FQGNSA. The CDR3 covers 16 residues. Trimming cost V 2 bases and J 2 bases, with 14 bases left between them. The DNA for the CDR3 is TGTGCCAGCAGCTTAAGGGGGAGGGCCATCACAGATACGCAGTATTTT. This gives the protein CASSLRGRAITDTQYF.

The CDR3 DNA reads TGTGCCAGCACCCTAGCGGGAGGGAGGTCCACCGGGGAGCTGTTTTTT. Protein sequence: CASTLAGGRSTGELFF. The gene calls are TRBV6-6 and TRBJ2-2; TRBD2 agrees at 12 bases. The CDR3 totals 16 residues. Per germline, CDR1 MNHNY and CDR2 SVGAGI (reference sequence). The trim removed 7 bases at V and 4 bases at J, leaving 7 bases unmatched.

The chain links TRBV18 to TRBJ1-2, with D possibly matching TRBD1 (6 bases). Germline lookup yields CDR1 KGHSH and CDR2 LQKENI. CDR3 length equals 14 residues. Trimming pared 4 bases from V and 9 bases from J, leaving 18 bases between. CDR3 residues: CASSHQPDSGSYTF. The CDR3 bases are TGTGCCAGCTCACACCAACCGGACAGCGGTAGCTACACCTTC.

This chain joins TRBV6-5 and TRBJ1-5; the D gene is possibly TRBD1 (6 bases). Germline CDR1 is MNHEY and CDR2 is SVGAGI. The CDR3 has 15 amino acids. V was trimmed by 5 bases and J by 9 bases, leaving 20 bases between them. DNA of the CDR3: TGTGCCAGCAGTCCCGACAGGTCTCGGGATTTGCCCCAGCATTTT. Its translation is CASSPDRSRDLPQHF.

The sample holds a few counts of this clonotype. CDR3 protein: CSARDKASGRPYNEQFF. The CDR3 DNA is TGCAGTGCTAGAGATAAGGCTAGCGGGAGACCCTACAATGAGCAGTTCTTC. This rearrangement joins TRBV20-1 to TRBJ2-1; 10 nucleotides match TRBD2. There are 17 residues in the CDR3. V lost 0 bases, J lost 2 bases, and 7 bases stayed unmatched. From germline, CDR1 is DFQATT and CDR2 SNEGSKA (reference sequence).

The V call is TRBV7-8, the J call TRBJ2-1; possible D gene TRBD2, 5 bases. From germline, CDR1 is SGHVS and CDR2 FQNEAQ. CDR3 length: 20 residues. The V end lost 5 bases, the J end lost 0 bases, and 26 bases lay between the germline ends. The CDR3 region has the DNA TGTGCCAGCAGCCAGCCCCCTACAGCGGTCCGGAGCAGCTCCTACAATGAGCAGTTCTTC. Protein product: CASSQPPTAVRSSSYNEQFF.

The V call is TRBV12-3 or TRBV12-4, the J call TRBJ1-1; D not certain. V gave up 4 bases and J gave up 6 bases, with 15 bases separating them. The CDR3 consists of 14 residues. CDR3 in amino acids: CASSSQVSSAEAFF. Written as DNA, the CDR3 is TGTGCCAGCAGTTCGCAGGTCAGTAGTGCTGAAGCTTTCTTT.

The table lists this clonotype with a few counts. This sequence joins TRBV3-2 and TRBJ2-1; TRBD1, the table's D call, was not compared with the DNA. TRBV3-2 is reported as a pseudogene. The CDR3 totals 16 residues. This CDR3 reads CASSLLGQGSYNEQFF. In nucleotides, the CDR3 is TGTGCCAGCAGCCTACTGGGACAGGGGTCCTACAATGAGCAGTTCTTC.

The gene calls are TRBV9 and TRBJ2-5; perhaps TRBD1 as D (5 bases). V was pared by 0 bases and J by 3 bases, with 15 bases between. Germline loops: CDR1 SGDLS, CDR2 YYNGEE. This CDR3 has 16 amino acids. CDR3 residues: CASSVGVGQGEETQYF. CDR3 nucleotides: TGTGCCAGCAGCGTAGGAGTAGGACAAGGAGAAGAGACCCAGTACTTC.